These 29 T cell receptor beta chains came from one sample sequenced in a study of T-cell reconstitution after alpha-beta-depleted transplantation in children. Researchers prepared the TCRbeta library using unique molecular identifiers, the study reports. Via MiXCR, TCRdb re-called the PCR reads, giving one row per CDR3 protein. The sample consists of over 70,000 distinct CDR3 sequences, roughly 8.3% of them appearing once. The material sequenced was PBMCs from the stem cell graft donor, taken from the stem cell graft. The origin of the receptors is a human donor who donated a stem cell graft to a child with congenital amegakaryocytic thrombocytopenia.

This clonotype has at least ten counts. CDR3 sequence (DNA): TGTGCCACCAGTGAACAGAACACCGGGGAGCTGTTTTTT. Translation gives CATSEQNTGELFF. This chain joins TRBV24-1 and TRBJ2-2; no reliable D call. Trimming pared 4 bases from V and 1 base from J, leaving 3 bases between. Germline V gives CDR1 KGHDR, CDR2 SFDVKD. CDR3 length equals 13 residues.

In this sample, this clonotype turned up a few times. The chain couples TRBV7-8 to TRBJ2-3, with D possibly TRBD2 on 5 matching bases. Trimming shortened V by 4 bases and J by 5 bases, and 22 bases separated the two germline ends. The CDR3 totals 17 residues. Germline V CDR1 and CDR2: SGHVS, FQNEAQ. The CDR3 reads CASSSLRGFKEKDTQYF. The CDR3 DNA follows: TGTGCCAGCAGCTCTTTACGCGGGTTTAAGGAAAAAGATACGCAGTATTTT. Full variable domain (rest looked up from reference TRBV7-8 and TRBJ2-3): GAGVSQSPRYKVAKRGQDVALRCDPISGHVSLFWYQQALGQGPEFLTYFQNEAQLDKSGLPSDRFFAERPEGSVSTLKIQRTQQEDSAVYLCASSSLRGFKEKDTQYFGPGTRLTVL.

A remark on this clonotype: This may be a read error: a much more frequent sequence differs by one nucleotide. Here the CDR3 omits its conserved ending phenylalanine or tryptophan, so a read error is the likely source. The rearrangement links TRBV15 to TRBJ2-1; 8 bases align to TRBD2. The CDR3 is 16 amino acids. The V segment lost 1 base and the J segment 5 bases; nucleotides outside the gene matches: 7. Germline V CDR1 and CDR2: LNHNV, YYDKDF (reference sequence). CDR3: CATSRARAGGHNEQFI. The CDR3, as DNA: TGTGCCACCAGCAGAGCAAGGGCGGGGGGTCACAATGAGCAGTTCATC.

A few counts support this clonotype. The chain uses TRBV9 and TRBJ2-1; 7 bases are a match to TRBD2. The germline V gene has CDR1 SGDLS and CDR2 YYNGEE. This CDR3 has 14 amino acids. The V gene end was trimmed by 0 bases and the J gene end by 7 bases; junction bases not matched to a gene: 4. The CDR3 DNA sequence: TGTGCCAGCAGCGTAGGCGGGGGAAATAATGAGCAGTTCTTC. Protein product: CASSVGGGNNEQFF. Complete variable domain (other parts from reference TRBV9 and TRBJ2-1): DSGVTQTPKHLITATGQRVTLRCSPRSGDLSVYWYQQSLDQGLQFLIQYYNGEERAKGNILERFSAQQFPDLHSELNLSSLELGDSALYFCASSVGGGNNEQFFGPGTRLTVL.

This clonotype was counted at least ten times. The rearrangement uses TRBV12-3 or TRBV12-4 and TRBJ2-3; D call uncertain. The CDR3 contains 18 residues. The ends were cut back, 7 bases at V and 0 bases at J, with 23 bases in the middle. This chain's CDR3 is CASTPFRLRSESTDTQYF. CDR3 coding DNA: TGTGCCAGCACCCCTTTTCGGTTACGGAGCGAAAGCACAGATACGCAGTATTTT.

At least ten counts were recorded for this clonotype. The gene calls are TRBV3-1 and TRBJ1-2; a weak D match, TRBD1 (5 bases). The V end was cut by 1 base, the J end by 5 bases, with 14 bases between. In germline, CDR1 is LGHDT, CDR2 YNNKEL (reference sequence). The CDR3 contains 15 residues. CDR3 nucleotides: TGTGCCAGCAGCCAAGGCTGGCAGGGATTTTATGGCTACACCTTC. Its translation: CASSQGWQGFYGYTF.

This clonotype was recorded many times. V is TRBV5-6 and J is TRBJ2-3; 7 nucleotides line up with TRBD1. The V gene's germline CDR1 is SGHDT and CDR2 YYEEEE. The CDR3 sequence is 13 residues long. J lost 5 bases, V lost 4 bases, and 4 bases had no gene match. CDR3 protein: CASSPRGRDTQYF. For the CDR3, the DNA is TGTGCCAGCAGCCCGAGGGGGCGAGATACGCAGTATTTT.

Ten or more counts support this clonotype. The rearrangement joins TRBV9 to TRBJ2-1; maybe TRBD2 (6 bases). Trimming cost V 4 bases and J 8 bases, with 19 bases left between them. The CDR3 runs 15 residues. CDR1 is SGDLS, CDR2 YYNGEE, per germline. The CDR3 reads CASSPGDWGVDEQFF. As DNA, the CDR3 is TGTGCCAGCAGCCCTGGGGACTGGGGTGTCGATGAGCAGTTCTTC.

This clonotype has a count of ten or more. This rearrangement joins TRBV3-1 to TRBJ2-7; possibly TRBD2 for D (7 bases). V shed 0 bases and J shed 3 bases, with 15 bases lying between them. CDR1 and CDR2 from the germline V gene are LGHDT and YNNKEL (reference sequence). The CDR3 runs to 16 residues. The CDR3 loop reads CASSQDLAGAIYEQYF. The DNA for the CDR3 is TGTGCCAGCAGCCAAGACCTGGCGGGGGCCATCTACGAGCAGTACTTC.

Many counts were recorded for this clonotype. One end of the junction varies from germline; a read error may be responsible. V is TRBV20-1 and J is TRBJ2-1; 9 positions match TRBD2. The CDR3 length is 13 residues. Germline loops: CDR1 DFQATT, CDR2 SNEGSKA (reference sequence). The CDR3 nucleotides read TGCAGTGCGAGAGGGCGGGGGGGCAATGAGCAGTTCTTC. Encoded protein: CSARGRGGNEQFF.

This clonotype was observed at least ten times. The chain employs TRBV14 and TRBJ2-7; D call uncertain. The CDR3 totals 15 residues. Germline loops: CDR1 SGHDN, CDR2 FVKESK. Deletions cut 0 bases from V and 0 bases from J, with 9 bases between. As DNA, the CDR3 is TGTGCCAGCAGCCAAGATCACACCTACTCCTACGAGCAGTACTTC. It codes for CASSQDHTYSYEQYF.

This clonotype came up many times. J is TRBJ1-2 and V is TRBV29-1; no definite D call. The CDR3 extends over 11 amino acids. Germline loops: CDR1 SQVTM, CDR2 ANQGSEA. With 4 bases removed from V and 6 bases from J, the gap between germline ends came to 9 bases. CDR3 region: CSVGSGDGYTF. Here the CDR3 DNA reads TGCAGCGTTGGCTCGGGAGATGGCTACACCTTC.

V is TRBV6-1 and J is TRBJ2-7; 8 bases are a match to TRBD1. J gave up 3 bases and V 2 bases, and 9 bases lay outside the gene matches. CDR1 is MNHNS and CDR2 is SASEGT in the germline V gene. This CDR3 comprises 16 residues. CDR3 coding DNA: TGTGCCAGCAGTGAACCTGGGACAGGTGGTGGCTACGAGCAGTACTTC. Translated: CASSEPGTGGGYEQYF.

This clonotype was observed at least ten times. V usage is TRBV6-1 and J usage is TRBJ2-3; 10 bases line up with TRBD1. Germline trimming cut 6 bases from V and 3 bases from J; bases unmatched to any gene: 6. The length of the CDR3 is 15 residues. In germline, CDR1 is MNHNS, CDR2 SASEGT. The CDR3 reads CASSKPGQGTDTQYF. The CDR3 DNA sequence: TGTGCCAGCAGCAAACCGGGACAGGGGACAGATACGCAGTATTTT.

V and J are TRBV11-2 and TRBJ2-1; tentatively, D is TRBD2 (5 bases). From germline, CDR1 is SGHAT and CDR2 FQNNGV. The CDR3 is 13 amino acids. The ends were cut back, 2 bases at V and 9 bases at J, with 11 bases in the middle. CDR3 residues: CASSLTGIVEQFF. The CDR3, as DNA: TGTGCCAGCAGCTTAACGGGAATCGTTGAGCAGTTCTTC.

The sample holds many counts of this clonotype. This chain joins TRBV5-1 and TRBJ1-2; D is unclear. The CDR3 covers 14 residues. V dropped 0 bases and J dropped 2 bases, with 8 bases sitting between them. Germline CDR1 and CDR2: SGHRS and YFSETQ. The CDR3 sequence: CASSLGTANYGYTF. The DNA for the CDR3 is TGCGCCAGCAGCTTGGGAACAGCAAACTATGGCTACACCTTC.

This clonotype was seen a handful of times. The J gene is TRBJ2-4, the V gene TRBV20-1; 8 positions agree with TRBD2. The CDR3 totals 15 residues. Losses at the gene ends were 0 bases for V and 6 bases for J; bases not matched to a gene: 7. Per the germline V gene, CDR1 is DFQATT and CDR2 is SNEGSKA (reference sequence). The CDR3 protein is CSARDRGGETNIQYF. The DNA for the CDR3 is TGCAGTGCTAGAGATCGGGGGGGGGAAACAAACATTCAGTACTTC.

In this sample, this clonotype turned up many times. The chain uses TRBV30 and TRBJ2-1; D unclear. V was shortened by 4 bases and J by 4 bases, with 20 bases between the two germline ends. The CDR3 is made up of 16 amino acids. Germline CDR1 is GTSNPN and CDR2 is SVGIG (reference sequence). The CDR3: CAWKVRSSAAYNEQFF. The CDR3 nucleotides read TGTGCCTGGAAAGTTCGTTCAAGCGCTGCGTACAATGAGCAGTTCTTC.

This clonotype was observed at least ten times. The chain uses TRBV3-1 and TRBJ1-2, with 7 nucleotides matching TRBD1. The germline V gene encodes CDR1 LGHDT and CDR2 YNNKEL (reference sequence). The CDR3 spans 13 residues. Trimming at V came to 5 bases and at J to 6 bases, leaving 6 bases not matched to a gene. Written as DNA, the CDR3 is TGTGCCAGCAGCAACAGGGGCGGGGATGGCTACACCTTC. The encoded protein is CASSNRGGDGYTF.

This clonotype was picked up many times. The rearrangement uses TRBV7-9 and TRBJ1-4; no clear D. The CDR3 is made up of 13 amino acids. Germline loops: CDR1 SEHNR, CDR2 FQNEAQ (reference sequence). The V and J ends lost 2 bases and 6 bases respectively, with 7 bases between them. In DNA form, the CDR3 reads TGTGCCAGCAGCTTATTTGTGGATGAAAAACTGTTTTTT. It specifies CASSLFVDEKLFF.

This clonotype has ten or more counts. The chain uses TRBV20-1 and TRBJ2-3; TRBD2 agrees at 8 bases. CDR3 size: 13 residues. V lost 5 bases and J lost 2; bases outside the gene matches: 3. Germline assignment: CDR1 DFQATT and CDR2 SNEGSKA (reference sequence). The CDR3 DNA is TGCAGTGCTTTAGCGGGATTCACAGATACGCAGTATTTT. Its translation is CSALAGFTDTQYF.

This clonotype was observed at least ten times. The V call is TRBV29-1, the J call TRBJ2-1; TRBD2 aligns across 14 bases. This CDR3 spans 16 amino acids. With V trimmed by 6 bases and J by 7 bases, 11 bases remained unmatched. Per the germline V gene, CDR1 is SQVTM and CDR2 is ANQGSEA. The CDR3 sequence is CSVHGTSGRGSNEQFF. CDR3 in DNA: TGCAGCGTGCACGGGACTAGCGGGAGAGGTTCGAATGAGCAGTTCTTC.

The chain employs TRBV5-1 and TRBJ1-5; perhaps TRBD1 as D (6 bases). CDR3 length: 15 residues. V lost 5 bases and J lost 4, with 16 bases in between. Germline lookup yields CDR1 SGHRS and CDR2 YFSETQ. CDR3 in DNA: TGCGCCAGCAGACCGACAGGAATGGGGAATCAGCCCCAGCATTTT. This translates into CASRPTGMGNQPQHF. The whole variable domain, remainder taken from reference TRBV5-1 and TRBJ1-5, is KAGVTQTPRYLIKTRGQQVTLSCSPISGHRSVSWYQQTPGQGLQFLFEYFSETQRNKGNFPGRFSGRQFSNSRSEMNVSTLELGDSALYLCASRPTGMGNQPQHFGDGTRLSIL.

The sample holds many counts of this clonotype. The CDR3 reads CASSLEANEQFF. In DNA, the CDR3 is TGCGCCAGCAGCTTGGAAGCCAATGAGCAGTTCTTC. This sequence joins TRBV5-1 and TRBJ2-1; D gene unclear. The ends were cut back, 0 bases at V and 6 bases at J, with 4 bases in the middle. The CDR3 has 12 residues. CDR1 and CDR2 from the germline V gene are SGHRS and YFSETQ.

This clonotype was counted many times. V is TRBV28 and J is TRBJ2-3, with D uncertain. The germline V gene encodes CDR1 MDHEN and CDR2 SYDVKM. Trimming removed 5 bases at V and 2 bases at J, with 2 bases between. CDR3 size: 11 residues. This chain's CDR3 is CASSPTDTQYF. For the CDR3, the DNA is TGTGCCAGCAGTCCCACAGATACGCAGTATTTT.

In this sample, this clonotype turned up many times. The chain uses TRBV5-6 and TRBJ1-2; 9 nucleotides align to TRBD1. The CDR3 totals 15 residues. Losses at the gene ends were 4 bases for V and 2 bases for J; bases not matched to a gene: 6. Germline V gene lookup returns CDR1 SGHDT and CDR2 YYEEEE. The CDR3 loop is CASSLGTGPNYGYTF. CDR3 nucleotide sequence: TGTGCCAGCAGCCTGGGGACAGGGCCCAACTATGGCTACACCTTC.

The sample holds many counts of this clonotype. The CDR3, as DNA: TGTGCCAGCAGTTTCAGGACAGGGGGCTCTAGCGGGAGCGATGAGCAGTTCTTC. This sequence encodes CASSFRTGGSSGSDEQFF. The chain uses TRBV27 and TRBJ2-1, with D possibly matching TRBD1 (11 bases). With 3 bases removed from V and 8 bases from J, the gap between germline ends came to 26 bases. The germline V gene has CDR1 MNHEY and CDR2 SMNVEV (reference sequence). There are 18 residues in the CDR3.

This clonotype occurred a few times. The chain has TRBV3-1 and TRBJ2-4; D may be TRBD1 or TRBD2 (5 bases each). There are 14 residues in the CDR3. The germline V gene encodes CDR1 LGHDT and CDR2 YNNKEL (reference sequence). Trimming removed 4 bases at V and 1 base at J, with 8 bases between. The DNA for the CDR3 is TGTGCCAGCAGCCCGAGGGGTGCCAAAAACATTCAGTACTTC. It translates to CASSPRGAKNIQYF.

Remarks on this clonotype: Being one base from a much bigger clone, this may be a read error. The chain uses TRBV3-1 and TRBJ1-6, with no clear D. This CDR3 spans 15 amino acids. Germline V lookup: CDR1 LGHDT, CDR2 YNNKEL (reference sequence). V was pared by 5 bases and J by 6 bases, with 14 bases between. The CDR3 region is CASSSEDRFNSPLHF. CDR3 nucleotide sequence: TGTGCCAGCAGCTCCGAGGACCGCTTTAATTCACCCCTCCACTTT.